Listed below are T cell receptor beta chains from one sample, sequenced in a study of CD8 T cells in ankylosing spondylitis. From the 5' RACE reads, TCRdb called clonotypes with MiXCR, one entry per CDR3 protein. This sample has roughly 250,000 distinct CDR3 sequences, with about 9.1% found just once. What was sequenced was blood, either unsorted or a sorted T cell fraction (not recorded which). These receptors were collected from a male donor with ankylosing spondylitis or in good health (not recorded which). Each CDR3 is given with its conserved first and last residue. The D gene is left open where the match is weak. The listing skips clone size in some rows; elsewhere it reads once, few, many or a size class.

TRBD1,TRBV7-2,TRBJ1-1,few,TGTGCCAGCAGCTCCTCGGGGACAGGGTGGACTGAAGCTTTCTTT,CASSSSGTGWTEAFF
TRBD1,TRBV29-1,TRBJ2-1,many,TGCAGCGCCGATCACAGGGGCTATGAGCAGTTCTTC,CSADHRGYEQFF
NA,TRBV5-1,TRBJ1-1,few,TGCGCCAGCAGCTTGAAGTATAACACTGAAGCTTTCTTT,CASSLKYNTEAFF
TRBD1,TRBV3-1,TRBJ2-2,many,TGTGCCAGCAGCCCATCGACAGGGCGGGCCGGGGAGCTGTTTTTT,CASSPSTGRAGELFF
NA,TRBV20-1,TRBJ1-1,many,TGCAGTGCTAGAGACCGGGGCTTGGGGGAGACTGAAGCTTTCTTT,CSARDRGLGETEAFF
NA,TRBV3-1,TRBJ1-2,many,TGTGCCAGCAGCCAAGAGGGTACGCGCTACACCTTC,CASSQEGTRYTF
NA,TRBV20-1,TRBJ2-4,many,TGCAGTGCTCCGACCCAAAACATTCAGTACTTC,CSAPTQNIQYF
TRBD2,TRBV5-1,TRBJ2-1,many,TGCGCCAGCAGCTTGACTAGCGGGAGAACTTACTACAATGAGCAGTTCTTC,CASSLTSGRTYYNEQFF
NA,TRBV7-8,TRBJ2-5,NA,TGTGCCAGCAGCGCGGACCGTCGAGAGACCCAGTACTTC,CASSADRRETQYF
NA,TRBV3-1,TRBJ2-5,few,TGTGCCAGCAGCCAAGGTGGCTCAGGGACCCAGTACTTC,CASSQGGSGTQYF
TRBD1,TRBV11-2,TRBJ2-1,many,TGTGCCAGCAGCTTTGGGACAGGGGGGTATGAGCAGTTCTTC,CASSFGTGGYEQFF
NA,TRBV29-1,TRBJ2-2,many,TGCGGGGGGGGGCCCAACACCGGGGAGCTGTTTTTT,CGGGPNTGELFF
TRBD1,TRBV27,TRBJ1-1,few,TGTGCCAGCACCTGGGCAGGGGGGAACACTGAAGCTTTCTTT,CASTWAGGNTEAFF
TRBD1,TRBV4-1,TRBJ1-2,NA,TGCGCCAGCAGCCTCCTCCCGGGACAGGGGCATCGCTACACCTTC,CASSLLPGQGHRYTF
TRBD2,TRBV7-8,TRBJ2-1,NA,TGTGCCAGCAGCAGATATAGCGGGAGCCCATACAATGAGCAGTTCTTC,CASSRYSGSPYNEQFF
TRBD1,TRBV3-1,TRBJ1-2,many,TGTGCCAGCAGCTGGGGACAGAACTATGGCTACACCTTC,CASSWGQNYGYTF
NA,TRBV7-9,TRBJ1-5,many,TGTGCCAGCAGAGGCGGACAAGGGCATCAGCCCCAGCATTTT,CASRGGQGHQPQHF
TRBD1,TRBV12-3/TRBV12-4,TRBJ2-5,many,TGTGCCAGCACTTTTACAGGGGCCAGGGAGCAAGAGACCCAGTACTTC,CASTFTGAREQETQYF
NA,TRBV12-3/TRBV12-4,TRBJ1-3,many,TGTGCCAGCAGCTCCTGGGGGGCGGACACCATATATTTT,CASSSWGADTIYF
TRBD1,TRBV5-6,TRBJ1-5,NA,TGTGCCAGCAGCTTAAACCCTACAGGGGCCAATCAGCCCCAGCATTTT,CASSLNPTGANQPQHF